This section outlines one T cell receptor beta chain sequence together with its context. Its matching antigen is unknown. Time point described: neoterminal ileum biopsy at postoperative endoscopy, about 6 months after surgery. V dropped 10 bases and J dropped 3 bases, with 22 bases sitting between them. CDR1 and CDR2 from the germline V gene are LNHDA and SQIVND (reference sequence). The length of the CDR3 is 16 residues. The assay was immunoSEQ multiplex PCR, and TCRdb's table has in-frame clones only and misses some. The sample includes more than 15,000 clones, roughly 72% seen only once; the top ten take around 3.9%. The sample comes from a study of T cell repertoires in ileal Crohn's disease. General observations from the study: Endoscopy was done a median approximately seven months after surgery. Active smokers at surgery had more clonal expansions than non-smokers.

Material: ileal tissue. This clonotype originated in an adult with Crohn's disease. The chain is built from TRBV19 and TRBJ1-5; D is unresolved. The CDR3 is CATKEGSGSHNQPQHF. The CDR3, as DNA: TGTGCCACCAAAGAGGGAAGCGGCAGCCACAATCAGCCCCAGCATTTT.